This passage covers 30 T cell receptor beta chains from one sample sequenced in a study of cytomegalovirus exposure and HLA in healthy donors. The PCR made use of 60 Vbeta and 13 Jbeta primers. Here immunoSEQ multiplex PCR was the method, and the copy in TCRdb shows in-frame clones only, minus some. The table shows some 130,000 clones, with 76% occurring only once. The sample was PBMCs. The source is a middle-aged man in good health and CMV-seronegative.

This sequence joins TRBV6-5 and TRBJ2-2; no firm D call. Trimming took off 7 bases at V and 0 bases at J, with 12 bases between the two ends. This CDR3 is 15 amino acids long. Germline-derived CDR1 and CDR2 are MNHEY and SVGAGI. CDR3 sequence: CASKTSSANTGELFF. The CDR3 region has the DNA TGTGCCAGCAAAACGTCCTCGGCGAACACCGGGGAGCTGTTTTTT.

The J gene is TRBJ2-3, the V gene TRBV6-4; D is unresolved. CDR3 length equals 15 residues. Trimming took off 5 bases at V and 1 base at J, with 13 bases between the two ends. The germline V gene has CDR1 MRHNA and CDR2 SNTAGT. CDR3 coding DNA: TGTGCCAGCAGTTGGTCAGGAACAGGCACAGATACGCAGTATTTT. This translates into CASSWSGTGTDTQYF.

J is TRBJ2-3 and V is TRBV7-2; TRBD2 matches 10 bases. There are 15 residues in the CDR3. V dropped 1 base and J dropped 11; count of bases not matched to a gene: 9. Germline V gene lookup returns CDR1 SGHTA and CDR2 FQGNSA. For the CDR3, the DNA is TGTGCCAGCAGCTTAGTACGGACCGTAGCGGGGGGGCAGTATTTT. Translating gives CASSLVRTVAGGQYF.

This clone was seen a handful of times. The rearrangement links TRBV6-1 to TRBJ2-1, with 7 bases that match TRBD2. Germline V gene data show CDR1 as MNHNS and CDR2 as SASEGT. The CDR3 consists of 14 residues. Trimming cost V 3 bases and J 8 bases; bases outside gene matches: 7. CDR3 protein: CASSDVGRSDEQFF. The CDR3 DNA reads TGTGCCAGCAGTGACGTCGGGAGGTCCGATGAGCAGTTCTTC.

The chain carries TRBV30 and TRBJ2-5, with TRBD2 matching over 7 bases. Germline V gene sequence: CDR1 GTSNPN, CDR2 SVGIG (reference sequence). This CDR3 contains 15 residues. V was clipped by 0 bases and J by 4 bases; unmatched bases: 8. CDR3 sequence (DNA): TGTGCCTGGAGTGTAGGGACTACTTCCAGAGAGACCCAGTACTTC. Protein sequence: CAWSVGTTSRETQYF. Drawing the rest from reference TRBV30 and TRBJ2-5, the complete variable domain is SQTIHQWPATLVQPVGSPLSLECTVEGTSNPNLYWYRQAAGRGLQLLFYSVGIGQISSEVPQNLSASRPQDRQFILSSKKLLLSDSGFYLCAWSVGTTSRETQYFGPGTRLLVL.

This chain joins TRBV18 and TRBJ1-1, with 7 bases matching TRBD1. The CDR3 runs to 14 residues. CDR1 KGHSH and CDR2 LQKENI come from the germline V gene. V shed 4 bases, J shed 1 base, and the junction held 3 bases outside the gene matches. The CDR3 coding sequence is TGTGCCAGCTCACGGACAGGACCGAACACTGAAGCTTTCTTT. This sequence encodes CASSRTGPNTEAFF.

This rearrangement joins TRBV6-1 to TRBJ1-2; 7 bases agree with TRBD1. V shed 4 bases, J shed 6 bases, and the junction held 5 bases outside the gene matches. Germline CDR1 MNHNS, CDR2 SASEGT. CDR3 length: 13 residues. In DNA, the CDR3 is TGTGCCAGCAGTGTGACAGGGTTGGATGGCTACACCTTC. Protein product: CASSVTGLDGYTF.

The chain links TRBV5-1 to TRBJ2-5; 7 nucleotides line up with TRBD1. The CDR3 length is 14 residues. V lost 4 bases to trimming and J lost 3 bases; unmatched junction nucleotides: 6. Germline CDR1 and CDR2: SGHRS and YFSETQ. CDR3 sequence reads: CASSTNTGEETQYF. CDR3 DNA sequence: TGCGCCAGCAGCACCAACACAGGGGAAGAGACCCAGTACTTC.

The V and J genes are TRBV27 and TRBJ2-3, with D tentatively TRBD1 (5 bases). Trimming cost V 5 bases and J 0 bases, with 21 bases left between them. This CDR3 region has 18 residues. Per germline, CDR1 MNHEY and CDR2 SMNVEV (reference sequence). The CDR3 nucleotides are TGTGCCAGCAGTCTGGACATAACAACCTTTACTAGCACAGATACGCAGTATTTT. This translates into CASSLDITTFTSTDTQYF.

This chain uses TRBV2 with TRBJ2-3; D gene uncertain. V lost 4 bases to trimming and J lost 2 bases, with 13 bases between them. CDR3 length: 15 residues. Germline V gene sequence: CDR1 SNHLY, CDR2 FYNNEI. The CDR3 bases are TGTGCCAGCAGTGTCCCACAGCAATACACAGATACGCAGTATTTT. Translated, it gives CASSVPQQYTDTQYF.

This clone was observed a single time. The rearrangement uses TRBV29-1 and TRBJ2-7, with D possibly TRBD2 on 7 matching bases. Trimming left V 4 bases short and J 6 bases short, with 19 bases between. Germline V gives CDR1 SQVTM, CDR2 ANQGSEA. CDR3 size: 14 residues. The DNA for the CDR3 is TGCAGCGTTGCTGGCGGGGGCCGTCTCGGCGAGCAGTACTTC. As protein: CSVAGGGRLGEQYF.

This chain uses TRBV30 with TRBJ2-7; 8 nucleotides agree with TRBD1. This CDR3 has 16 residues. Germline CDR1 is GTSNPN and CDR2 is SVGIG (reference sequence). The V and J ends lost 3 bases and 4 bases, in that order; junction bases with no gene match: 14. CDR3 nucleotides: TGTGCCTGGAGCAGCATCAGGGGGCCCGAAAAATACGAGCAGTACTTC. This encodes CAWSSIRGPEKYEQYF.

The chain carries TRBV11-3 and TRBJ2-3; TRBD2 matches at 11 bases. The CDR3 length is 17 residues. Trimming cost V 5 bases and J 0 bases; bases outside gene matches: 7. CDR1 is SGHNT, CDR2 YENEEA, per germline. The DNA of the CDR3 is TGTGCCAGCAGCCGCCGACTAGCGGGACATAGCACAGATACGCAGTATTTT. Protein sequence: CASSRRLAGHSTDTQYF.

V and J are TRBV11-2 and TRBJ2-7; D is perhaps TRBD2 (5 bases). V lost 1 base to trimming and J lost 4 bases, with 8 bases between them. CDR1 SGHAT and CDR2 FQNNGV come from the germline V gene. This CDR3 region has 13 residues. The CDR3 loop is CASSLAGNYEQYF. The CDR3 bases are TGTGCCAGCAGCTTAGCGGGGAATTACGAGCAGTACTTC.

The chain uses TRBV18 and TRBJ1-6; D is possibly TRBD1 (6 bases). Trimming stripped 2 bases from V and 5 bases from J, with 13 bases between. CDR3 length: 16 amino acids. CDR1 is KGHSH, CDR2 LQKENI, per germline. CDR3 nucleotide sequence: TGTGCCAGCTCACCATTGCCACAGGGAAATAATTCACCCCTCCACTTT. Protein product: CASSPLPQGNNSPLHF.

This clone showed up just once. This chain connects TRBV5-4 to TRBJ2-2; D perhaps matches TRBD1 (6 bases). Germline V gives CDR1 SGHNT, CDR2 YYREEE (reference sequence). This CDR3 contains 14 residues. The ends were cut back, 3 bases at V and 9 bases at J, with 15 bases in the middle. The CDR3 loop is CASSWDNGVRELFF. CDR3 nucleotide sequence: TGTGCCAGCAGCTGGGACAACGGCGTCCGGGAGCTGTTTTTT.

The CDR3 DNA sequence: TGTGCCAGCAGTTACGGGGGACAGGGAACGACGGCCCTCCACTTT. Translation gives CASSYGGQGTTALHF. This chain uses TRBV6-5 with TRBJ1-6; 9 bases are a match to TRBD1. This CDR3 has 15 amino acids. Germline trimming cut 2 bases from V and 14 bases from J; bases unmatched to any gene: 10. Per germline, CDR1 MNHEY and CDR2 SVGAGI.

The chain uses TRBV10-3 and TRBJ1-1; no reliable D call. With 4 bases removed from V and 5 bases from J, the gap between germline ends came to 8 bases. CDR3 length: 12 amino acids. The germline gives CDR1 ENHRY, CDR2 SYGVKD. DNA for the CDR3: TGTGCCATCAGTGGGCCCCAAACTGAAGCTTTCTTT. As protein: CAISGPQTEAFF.

The gene calls are TRBV7-9 and TRBJ2-1; 7 bases align to TRBD2. Trimming cost V 1 base and J 5 bases; bases outside gene matches: 5. The germline gives CDR1 SEHNR, CDR2 FQNEAQ (reference sequence). The length of the CDR3 is 15 residues. This CDR3 is CASSLGASGDNEQFF. The DNA for the CDR3 is TGTGCCAGCAGCTTAGGAGCTAGCGGCGACAATGAGCAGTTCTTC. Using reference TRBV7-9 and TRBJ2-1 for the parts outside the CDR3, the full variable domain is DTGVSQNPRHKITKRGQNVTFRCDPISEHNRLYWYRQTLGQGPEFLTYFQNEAQLEKSRLLSDRFSAERPKGSFSTLEIQRTEQGDSAMYLCASSLGASGDNEQFFGPGTRLTVL.

This clone appeared once. V gene TRBV6-6 combines with J gene TRBJ1-3; perhaps TRBD1 as D (6 bases). The V end lost 7 bases, the J end lost 6 bases, and 13 bases lay between the germline ends. This CDR3 comprises 13 residues. The germline V gene has CDR1 MNHNY and CDR2 SVGAGI (reference sequence). The CDR3 here is CASTSTGANTIYF. CDR3 nucleotides: TGTGCCAGCACCTCGACAGGAGCAAACACCATATATTTT.

V is TRBV4-1 and J is TRBJ1-5; D perhaps matches TRBD1 (5 bases). Between the trimmed V and J ends, which lost 0 bases and 7 bases, there was a span of 13 bases. The CDR3 is 15 residues long. Germline CDR1 and CDR2: MGHRA and YSYEKL. The DNA of the CDR3 is TGCGCCAGCAGCCAAGATCAGGGATCAGGACAGCCCCAGCATTTT. Protein: CASSQDQGSGQPQHF.

In this sample, this clone turned up a few times. The V gene is TRBV7-8, the J gene TRBJ2-2; the match to TRBD2 covers 9 bases. Unmatched junction bases numbered 4, after V lost 4 bases and J lost 1 base. The CDR3 runs to 16 residues. Germline V gene data show CDR1 as SGHVS and CDR2 as FQNEAQ. This chain's CDR3 is CASSSISGRNTGELFF. CDR3 bases: TGTGCCAGCAGCTCTATTAGCGGGAGGAACACCGGGGAGCTGTTTTTT.

The rearrangement joins TRBV6-1 to TRBJ2-7; 8 bases agree with TRBD1. The CDR3 consists of 14 residues. CDR1 and CDR2 (germline): MNHNS, SASEGT. V trimming: 7 bases; J trimming: 2 bases; junction bases outside the gene matches: 7. CDR3 DNA: TGTGCCAGCAATATACAGGGGGTTCCCTACGAGCAGTACTTC. Protein: CASNIQGVPYEQYF.

The J gene is TRBJ2-1, the V gene TRBV30; 11 nucleotides align to TRBD2. Germline lookup yields CDR1 GTSNPN and CDR2 SVGIG (reference sequence). The ends lost 5 bases at V and 6 bases at J; junction bases unmatched: 21. The CDR3 spans 19 residues. The DNA for the CDR3 is TGTGCCTGGTACCATCCCGTCCTAGCGGGGGGCGGGTTCTCCAATGAGCAGTTCTTC. It translates to CAWYHPVLAGGGFSNEQFF.

The sample holds a few counts of this clone. In nucleotides, the CDR3 is TGTGCCAGCAGTCCTTCGGGGGTGTCTAACTATGGCTACACCTTC. Amino acids: CASSPSGVSNYGYTF. This sequence joins TRBV27 and TRBJ1-2, with D maybe TRBD1 (5 bases). The CDR3 extends over 15 amino acids. The V end was cut by 5 bases, the J end by 0 bases, with 13 bases between. Germline V gene sequence: CDR1 MNHEY, CDR2 SMNVEV (reference sequence).

This chain uses TRBV5-4 with TRBJ1-1; D gene uncertain. The CDR3 is 16 residues long. Germline V gene lookup returns CDR1 SGHNT and CDR2 YYREEE (reference sequence). The germline V and J ends were trimmed by 4 bases and 1 base, with 17 bases remaining between them. DNA for the CDR3: TGTGCCAGCAGCCCGGAATACGGGTCCCCGAACACTGAAGCTTTCTTT. It yields the protein CASSPEYGSPNTEAFF.

The V call is TRBV2, the J call TRBJ2-1; TRBD2 agrees at 8 bases. With 8 bases clipped from V and 8 bases from J, the junction kept 11 bases outside the gene matches. The CDR3 extends over 14 amino acids. Germline-derived CDR1 and CDR2 are SNHLY and FYNNEI. The DNA for the CDR3 is TGTGCCAGCTCGAGGACTAGCTCCGAGGATGAGCAGTTCTTC. Protein: CASSRTSSEDEQFF.

V and J are TRBV28 and TRBJ1-2; weak D call: TRBD1 (5 bases). The CDR3 has 14 residues. Germline loops: CDR1 MDHEN, CDR2 SYDVKM. Trimming cost V 8 bases and J 7 bases, with 20 bases left between them. CDR3 sequence: CASGWGPGGGGYTF. In nucleotides, the CDR3 is TGTGCCAGCGGGTGGGGTCCTGGGGGGGGTGGCTACACCTTC.

This clone was picked up a small number of times. The chain links TRBV7-3 to TRBJ1-6; TRBD1 agrees at 10 bases. The V and J ends lost 3 bases and 8 bases, in that order; junction bases with no gene match: 1. Per germline, CDR1 SGHTA and CDR2 FQGTGA. CDR3 length equals 14 residues. The CDR3 is CASSLDRGDSPLHF. The CDR3 coding sequence is TGTGCCAGCAGCTTGGACAGGGGGGATTCACCCCTCCACTTT. Supplemented by reference TRBV7-3 and TRBJ1-6, the full variable domain reads GAGVSQTPSNKVTEKGKYVELRCDPISGHTALYWYRQSLGQGPEFLIYFQGTGAADDSGLPNDRFFAVRPEGSVSTLKIQRTERGDSAVYLCASSLDRGDSPLHFGNGTRLTVT.

This CDR3 is CASSSHGNNEQFF. DNA of the CDR3: TGTGCCAGCAGCTCCCACGGTAACAATGAGCAGTTCTTC. The rearrangement joins TRBV7-9 to TRBJ2-1; D is unclear. CDR1 is SEHNR, CDR2 FQNEAQ, per germline (reference sequence). V lost 4 bases and J 5 bases, leaving 9 bases between the germline ends. CDR3 length: 13 residues.